The entry that follows covers one T cell receptor (beta chain) sequence. This record comes from a study of PD-L1 blockade in urothelial cancer. In the study overall: Blood analysis took place 3 weeks (second dose) and 6 weeks after treatment start.

Sequenced by immunoSEQ multiplex PCR; TCRdb stores in-frame clones only, minus some. Of roughly 40,000 clones in the sample, roughly 88% were seen once. Regarding time point: pretreatment peripheral blood. V was cut by 4 bases and J by 4 bases, with 13 bases left in between. Germline CDR1 reads SGHTA; CDR2 reads FQGNSA. This CDR3 contains 14 residues. The chain has TRBV7-2 and TRBJ1-1; D is uncertain. The TCR originated in a donor aged 40 or over with urothelial cancer. The source material was PBMCs, sampled around atezolizumab (anti-PD-L1) treatment. The CDR3 spells CASSYPTGSTEAFF. The CDR3 region has the DNA TGTGCCAGCAGCTACCCGACCGGGAGCACTGAAGCTTTCTTT. Supplemented by reference TRBV7-2 and TRBJ1-1, the full variable domain reads GAGVSQSPSNKVTEKGKDVELRCDPISGHTALYWYRQSLGQGLEFLIYFQGNSAPDKSGLPSDRFSAERTGGSVSTLTIQRTQQEDSAVYLCASSYPTGSTEAFFGQGTRLTVV.